Detailed here is one T cell receptor beta chain. V lost 6 bases to trimming and J lost 2 bases, with 12 bases between them. The CDR3 runs 14 residues. Germline CDR1 is MNHEY and CDR2 is SVGAGI. This sample was included in a study of PD-1 and CTLA-4 blockade in melanoma. Libraries were prepared by immunoSEQ multiplex PCR; TCRdb keeps only in-frame clonotypes and omits some of them. The sample shows roughly 7,200 clones, 80% of them seen only once. The sequenced sample was CD8+ T cells from peripheral blood, obtained before anti-PD-1 treatment. The chain couples TRBV6-5 to TRBJ2-3; possible D gene TRBD1, 6 bases. This sequence originates from a human donor with melanoma. CDR3 amino acids: CASRDRSTTDTQYF. In nucleotides, the CDR3 is TGTGCCAGCAGAGACAGGTCCACCACAGATACGCAGTATTTT.